This T cell receptor beta chain derives from a study of Ad26.COV2.S vaccination and SARS-CoV-2 variants. Profiled with immunoSEQ multiplex PCR; TCRdb holds only in-frame clones, not every one. The table shows 500,000 or so clones, with 75% to 90% occurring only once. Treatment described: around 19 received Ad26.COV2.S at low or high dose, single or two shots; 5 received placebo; per-sample allocation not given. Samples analyzed were those drawn on day 63 after the first vaccine or placebo injection. An 18-55-year-old adult in Boston served as donor. SARS-CoV-2 spike from the Wuhan strain was encoded by the vaccine, an Ad26 vector. The germline CDR1 and CDR2 sequences are MNHEY and SVGEGT. The ends were cut back, 5 bases at V and 4 bases at J, with 17 bases in the middle. The CDR3 extends over 16 amino acids.

This sequence was found in a person between 18 and 65 years old who received the Ad26.COV2.S COVID-19 vaccine or a placebo. The sequencing here drew on peripheral blood, taken in a trial of Ad26.COV2.S vaccine versus placebo. The J gene is TRBJ1-4, the V gene TRBV6-2 or TRBV6-3, with a possible D match to TRBD1 (5 bases). CDR3 amino acids: CASSMRVGAINEKLFF. CDR3 nucleotides: TGTGCCAGCAGTATGCGTGTTGGGGCGATTAATGAAAAACTGTTTTTT.